This is a list of T cell receptor beta chains from one sample in a study of Graves' ophthalmopathy and Graves' hyperthyroidism. TCRdb passed the multiplex PCR reads through MiXCR, listing each CDR3 protein once. Of roughly 400,000 distinct CDR3 sequences listed, about a sixth are singletons. The sample comprised peripheral blood. Receptors originate from a woman aged 18 to 35 with Graves' ophthalmopathy. CDR3s include the opening cysteine and the closing phenylalanine or tryptophan. Fields, in order: V gene, clone size, D gene, J gene, CDR3 protein, CDR3 DNA. A D gene is named only where the DNA matches it firmly. Size values are once, few and many counts, or a class for expanded clones, and some rows have none.

TRBV7-2,-,-,TRBJ2-7,CASSPKSGGVGEQYF,TGTGCCAGCAGCCCTAAATCAGGTGGAGTGGGCGAGCAGTACTTC
TRBV12-3/TRBV12-4,once,-,TRBJ2-5,CASSISAREAQYF,TGTGCCAGCAGTATAAGCGCGAGGGAGGCCCAGTACTTC
TRBV12-3/TRBV12-4,-,-,TRBJ1-4,CASSLREKLFF,TGTGCCAGCAGTTTAAGGGAAAAACTGTTTTTT
TRBV6-5,many,TRBD2,TRBJ2-2,CASSYVAGDSTGELFF,TGTGCCAGCAGTTATGTAGCGGGAGACAGCACCGGGGAGCTGTTTTTT
TRBV30,many,-,TRBJ1-6,CAWTLYNSPLHF,TGTGCCTGGACACTATATAATTCACCCCTCCACTTT
TRBV12-3/TRBV12-4,-,TRBD2,TRBJ2-5,CASSLGTSGTETQYF,TGTGCCAGCAGTTTAGGGACTAGCGGGACAGAGACCCAGTACTTC
TRBV7-2,many,-,TRBJ2-5,CASSLSQLAVGTQYF,TGTGCCAGCAGCTTATCCCAGCTAGCAGTAGGGACCCAGTACTTC
TRBV7-2,many,-,TRBJ1-6,CASSQSGALYNSPLHF,TGTGCCAGCAGCCAAAGTGGGGCTCTATATAATTCACCCCTCCACTTT
TRBV28,-,TRBD2,TRBJ2-5,CASSFSLTSEQEMAQYF,TGTGCCAGCAGTTTCTCCTTGACTAGCGAACAAGAGATGGCCCAGTACTTC
TRBV7-2,many,-,TRBJ1-1,CASSPRIQGNTEAFF,TGTGCCAGCAGCCCTCGTATACAGGGGAACACTGAAGCTTTCTTT
TRBV14,many,-,TRBJ2-4,CASSQPDAAKNIQYF,TGTGCCAGCAGCCAACCCGACGCAGCCAAAAACATTCAGTACTTC
TRBV28,many,-,TRBJ2-7,CASSLRHNSYEQYF,TGTGCCAGCAGTTTAAGACACAACTCCTACGAGCAGTACTTC
TRBV11-3,few,TRBD2,TRBJ2-2,CASKREGSTGELFF,TGTGCCAGCAAGAGGGAGGGGAGCACCGGGGAGCTGTTTTTT
TRBV29-1,many,TRBD1,TRBJ1-1,CSVTRTGVNTEAFF,TGCAGCGTTACCCGGACAGGGGTGAACACTGAAGCTTTCTTT
TRBV7-9,many,TRBD1,TRBJ2-7,CASHPGGQGYEQYF,TGTGCCAGCCACCCCGGGGGACAGGGCTACGAGCAGTACTTC
TRBV12-3/TRBV12-4,few,TRBD2,TRBJ2-7,CASSSPRASGAYEQYF,TGTGCCAGCAGTTCCCCGCGGGCTAGCGGTGCCTACGAGCAGTACTTC
TRBV6-5,many,-,TRBJ1-6,CASRSDSYNSPLHF,TGTGCCAGCAGGTCGGACAGTTATAATTCACCCCTCCACTTT
TRBV5-4,many,TRBD2,TRBJ2-5,CASSSPARLAGGETQYF,TGTGCCAGCAGCTCTCCGGCCCGCCTAGCGGGGGGAGAGACCCAGTACTTC
TRBV7-9,many,-,TRBJ2-2,CATQADTASGELFF,TGTGCAACCCAAGCAGATACGGCGAGCGGGGAGCTGTTTTTT
TRBV11-2,-,TRBD2,TRBJ2-5,CASSLEFRSGGNQETQYF,TGTGCCAGCAGCTTAGAGTTTCGCTCGGGGGGAAACCAAGAGACCCAGTACTTC
TRBV7-3,many,-,TRBJ1-1,CASSTVPGGTEAFF,TGTGCCAGCAGCACGGTGCCGGGGGGGACTGAAGCTTTCTTT
TRBV6-2/TRBV6-3,many,TRBD1,TRBJ2-7,CASSYWGQGGSNEQYF,TGTGCCAGCAGTTACTGGGGACAGGGGGGAAGCAACGAGCAGTACTTC
TRBV6-5,many,-,TRBJ1-5,CASSYGGGGDQPQHF,TGTGCCAGCAGTTACGGCGGGGGGGGCGATCAGCCCCAGCATTTT
TRBV12-3/TRBV12-4,many,-,TRBJ1-1,CASRRGKMNTEAFF,TGTGCCAGCAGACGAGGGAAGATGAACACTGAAGCTTTCTTT
TRBV10-3,-,-,TRBJ1-1,CAISVGTIVLNTEAFF,TGTGCCATCAGTGTGGGGACCATCGTCTTGAACACTGAAGCTTTCTTT
TRBV14,many,TRBD1,TRBJ1-1,CASSSWRDRGPEAFF,TGTGCCAGCAGCTCATGGCGGGACAGGGGGCCTGAAGCTTTCTTT
TRBV6-5,once,-,TRBJ1-1,CASSYSGREGTEAFF,TGTGCCAGCAGTTACTCGGGCCGGGAGGGCACTGAAGCTTTCTTT
TRBV7-2,-,-,TRBJ1-5,CASSSGNYQPQHF,TGTGCCAGCAGCTCCGGGAACTATCAGCCCCAGCATTTT
TRBV15,many,-,TRBJ1-1,CATSREGSDTEAFF,TGTGCCACCAGCAGAGAGGGGTCGGACACTGAAGCTTTCTTT
TRBV7-9,many,-,TRBJ1-1,CASSLGRATTEAFF,TGTGCCAGCAGCTTAGGTAGGGCGACCACTGAAGCTTTCTTT
TRBV20-1,many,TRBD1,TRBJ1-6,CSAREGTGGGSPLHF,TGCAGTGCTAGAGAAGGGACAGGGGGCGGTTCACCCCTCCACTTT
TRBV30,many,TRBD1,TRBJ1-1,CQGEGTEAFF,TGCCAGGGGGAGGGGACTGAAGCTTTCTTT
TRBV7-2,many,-,TRBJ2-5,CASSSAGFRTRQETQYF,TGTGCCAGCAGCTCAGCTGGGTTTAGGACCCGTCAAGAGACCCAGTACTTC
TRBV28,many,-,TRBJ2-7,CASRPGQLYYEQYF,TGTGCCAGCAGACCGGGACAACTATACTACGAGCAGTACTTC
TRBV7-2,many,-,TRBJ2-7,CASSPFRTDLYEQYF,TGTGCCAGCAGCCCCTTCAGGACAGACCTCTACGAGCAGTACTTC
TRBV6-2/TRBV6-3,many,-,TRBJ2-5,CASSERARLIQETQYF,TGTGCCAGCAGCGAAAGGGCCAGACTTATCCAAGAGACCCAGTACTTC
TRBV4-1,many,-,TRBJ1-6,CASSQVRSPRNNSPLHF,TGCGCCAGCAGCCAAGTTCGTTCTCCCAGGAATAATTCACCCCTCCACTTT
TRBV20-1,many,-,TRBJ1-5,CSARGPGSGQPQHF,TGCAGTGCTAGAGGTCCGGGGTCGGGACAGCCCCAGCATTTT
TRBV12-3/TRBV12-4,-,-,TRBJ1-5,CASTKPGQPQHF,TGTGCCAGCACCAAACCCGGCCAGCCCCAGCATTTT
TRBV24-1,many,-,TRBJ2-2,CATSDLDSHTGELFF,TGTGCCACCAGTGATCTTGACAGTCACACCGGGGAGCTGTTTTTT
TRBV28,many,-,TRBJ1-1,CASSTWVLNTEAFF,TGTGCCAGCAGCACATGGGTCCTAAACACTGAAGCTTTCTTT
TRBV7-2,many,-,TRBJ1-3,CASRLQAHSGNTIYF,TGTGCCAGCAGGTTACAGGCCCACTCTGGAAACACCATATATTTT
TRBV6-2/TRBV6-3,-,-,TRBJ1-1,CASRTGYSEAFF,TGTGCCAGCAGAACAGGGTATTCCGAAGCTTTCTTT
TRBV6-5,many,TRBD2,TRBJ2-3,CASSYFGAGVADTQYF,TGTGCCAGCAGTTACTTCGGAGCGGGAGTAGCAGATACGCAGTATTTT
TRBV14,many,-,TRBJ1-6,CASSHRNSPLHF,TGTGCCAGCAGCCACCGTAATTCACCCCTCCACTTT
TRBV7-2,many,-,TRBJ1-6,CASSFEASPLHF,TGTGCCAGCAGCTTCGAAGCTTCACCCCTCCACTTT
TRBV18,few,TRBD1,TRBJ2-7,CASSPVIQLGTDARVYEQYF,TGTGCCAGCTCACCCGTAATACAACTCGGGACAGACGCTCGGGTCTACGAGCAGTACTTC
TRBV10-2,many,-,TRBJ2-7,CASSDRRGAYEQYF,TGCGCCAGCAGTGATAGGAGGGGGGCCTACGAGCAGTACTTC
TRBV6-5,-,TRBD1,TRBJ1-5,CASNLDRYSNQPQHF,TGTGCCAGCAATTTGGACAGGTATAGCAATCAGCCCCAGCATTTT
TRBV19,many,-,TRBJ1-1,CASSIRRGTEAFF,TGTGCCAGTAGTATAAGGCGGGGCACTGAAGCTTTCTTT
TRBV19,-,-,TRBJ1-2,CASSHGAYTF,TGTGCCAGTAGCCACGGTGCCTACACCTTC